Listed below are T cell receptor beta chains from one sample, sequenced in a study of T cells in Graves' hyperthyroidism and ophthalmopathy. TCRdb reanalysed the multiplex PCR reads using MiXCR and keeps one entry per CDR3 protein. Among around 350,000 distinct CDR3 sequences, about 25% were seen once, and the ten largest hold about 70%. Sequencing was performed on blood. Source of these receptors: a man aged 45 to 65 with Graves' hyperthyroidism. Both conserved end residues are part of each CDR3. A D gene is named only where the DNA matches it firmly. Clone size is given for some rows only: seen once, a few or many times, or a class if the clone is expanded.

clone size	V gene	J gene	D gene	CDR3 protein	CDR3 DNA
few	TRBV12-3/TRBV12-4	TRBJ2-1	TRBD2	CASRRERTSGSFLTSYNEQFF	TGTGCCAGCAGAAGAGAACGGACTAGCGGGAGTTTCTTGACGTCCTACAATGAGCAGTTCTTC
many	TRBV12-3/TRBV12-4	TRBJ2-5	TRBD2	CASRHSGRAGETQYF	TGTGCCAGCAGGCATAGCGGGAGGGCCGGGGAGACCCAGTACTTC
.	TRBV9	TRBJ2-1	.	CASSPSGQPNEQFF	TGTGCCAGCAGCCCGAGTGGACAGCCCAATGAGCAGTTCTTC
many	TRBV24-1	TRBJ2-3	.	CATSDQDIQSTDTQYF	TGTGCCACCAGTGACCAGGACATTCAGAGCACAGATACGCAGTATTTT
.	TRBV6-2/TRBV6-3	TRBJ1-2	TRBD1	CASSVQGARGYTF	TGTGCCAGCAGTGTTCAGGGGGCGCGGGGCTACACCTTC
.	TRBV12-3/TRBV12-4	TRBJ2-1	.	CASSFVSEQFF	TGTGCCAGCAGTTTCGTTAGTGAGCAGTTCTTC
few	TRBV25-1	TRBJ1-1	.	CASRETHSKAFF	TGTGCCAGCAGGGAGACTCACTCCAAAGCTTTCTTT
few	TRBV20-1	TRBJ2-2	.	CSARTGTRKGELFF	TGCAGTGCTAGAACGGGGACCAGGAAGGGGGAGCTGTTTTTT
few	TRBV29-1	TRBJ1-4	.	CSALDTGSIGTNEKLFF	TGCAGCGCCCTGGACACAGGGAGCATAGGGACTAATGAAAAACTGTTTTTT
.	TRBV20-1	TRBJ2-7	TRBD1	CSATDRGRVSSYEQYF	TGCAGTGCAACGGACAGGGGGCGAGTAAGCTCCTACGAGCAGTACTTC
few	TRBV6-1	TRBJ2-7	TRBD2	CASSERDRSSGSYEQYF	TGTGCCAGCAGTGAACGGGACCGCTCTAGCGGTTCCTACGAGCAGTACTTC
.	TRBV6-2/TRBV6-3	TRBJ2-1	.	CASSYNTNNEQFF	TGTGCCAGCAGTTATAATACCAACAATGAGCAGTTCTTC
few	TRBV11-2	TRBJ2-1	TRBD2	CASSLGETSGNEQFF	TGTGCCAGCAGCTTAGGCGAGACTAGCGGCAATGAGCAGTTCTTC
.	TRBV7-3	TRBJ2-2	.	CASSSPTGELFF	TGTGCCAGCAGCTCACCTACCGGGGAGCTGTTTTTT
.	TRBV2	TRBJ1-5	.	CASSTAARHNQPQHF	TGTGCCAGCAGTACCGCCGCACGGCACAATCAGCCCCAGCATTTT
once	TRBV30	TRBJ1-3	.	CAWSTPRTGSGNTIYF	TGTGCCTGGAGTACCCCCAGGACGGGCTCTGGAAACACCATATATTTT
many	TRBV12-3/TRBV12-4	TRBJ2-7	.	CASSLGAGWGYEQYF	TGTGCCAGCAGCCTTGGGGCAGGGTGGGGCTACGAGCAGTACTTC
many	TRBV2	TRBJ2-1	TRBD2	CASSSGTSVPQSDEQFF	TGTGCCAGCAGTTCCGGGACTAGCGTCCCCCAAAGCGATGAGCAGTTCTTC
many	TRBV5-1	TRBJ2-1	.	CASSLPGSSYNEQFF	TGTGCCAGCAGCCTCCCCGGGAGCTCCTACAATGAGCAGTTCTTC
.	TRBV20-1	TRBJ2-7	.	CSAKRASVSSYEQYF	TGCAGTGCTAAGAGGGCCTCCGTCTCCTCCTACGAGCAGTACTTC
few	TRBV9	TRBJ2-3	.	CASSVTVGETDTQYF	TGTGCCAGCAGCGTGACCGTAGGGGAAACAGATACGCAGTATTTT